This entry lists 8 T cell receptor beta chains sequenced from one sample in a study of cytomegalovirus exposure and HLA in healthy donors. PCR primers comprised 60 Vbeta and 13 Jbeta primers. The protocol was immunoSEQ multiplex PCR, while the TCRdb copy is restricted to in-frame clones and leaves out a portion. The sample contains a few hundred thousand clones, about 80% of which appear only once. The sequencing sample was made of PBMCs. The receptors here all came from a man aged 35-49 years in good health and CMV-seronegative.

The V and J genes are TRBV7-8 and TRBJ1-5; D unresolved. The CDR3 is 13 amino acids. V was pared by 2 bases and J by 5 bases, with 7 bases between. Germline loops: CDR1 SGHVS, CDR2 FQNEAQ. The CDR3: CASSLSRDQPQHF. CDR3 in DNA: TGTGCCAGCAGCTTATCTAGAGATCAGCCCCAGCATTTT.

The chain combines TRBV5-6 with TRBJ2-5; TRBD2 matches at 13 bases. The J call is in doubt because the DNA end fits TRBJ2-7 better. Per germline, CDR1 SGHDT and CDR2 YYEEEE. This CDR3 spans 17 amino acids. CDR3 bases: TGTGCCAGCAGCTTACCGGGACTAGCGGGACGGGGCTACGAGCAGTACTTC. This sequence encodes CASSLPGLAGRGYEQYF.

The CDR3 DNA sequence: TGCAGTGCACAGACAGATACGCAGTATTTT. This encodes CSAQTDTQYF. This chain links TRBV20-1 with TRBJ2-3; D not certain. Germline V CDR1 and CDR2: DFQATT, SNEGSKA (reference sequence). This CDR3 has 10 amino acids. Trimming took off 6 bases at V and 3 bases at J, with 4 bases between the two ends.

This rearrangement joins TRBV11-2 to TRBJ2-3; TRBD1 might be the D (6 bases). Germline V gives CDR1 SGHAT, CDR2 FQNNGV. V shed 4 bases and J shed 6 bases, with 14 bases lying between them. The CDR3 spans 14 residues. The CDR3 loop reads CASSSEGELDTQYF. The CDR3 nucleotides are TGTGCCAGCAGCTCCGAGGGGGAACTGGATACGCAGTATTTT.

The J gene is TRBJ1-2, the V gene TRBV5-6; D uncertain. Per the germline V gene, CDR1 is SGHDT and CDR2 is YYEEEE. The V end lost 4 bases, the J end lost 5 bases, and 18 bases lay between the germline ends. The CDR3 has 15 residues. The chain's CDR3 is CASSETGRTGYGYTF. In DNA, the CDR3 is TGTGCCAGCAGCGAGACGGGAAGAACGGGATATGGCTACACCTTC.

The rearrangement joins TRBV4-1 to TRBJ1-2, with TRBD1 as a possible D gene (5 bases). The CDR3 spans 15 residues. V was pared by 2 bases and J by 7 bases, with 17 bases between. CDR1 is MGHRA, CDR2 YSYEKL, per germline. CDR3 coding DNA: TGCGCCAGCAGCCAACCAGACAGCCTGGGCCGTGGCTACACCTTC. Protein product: CASSQPDSLGRGYTF.

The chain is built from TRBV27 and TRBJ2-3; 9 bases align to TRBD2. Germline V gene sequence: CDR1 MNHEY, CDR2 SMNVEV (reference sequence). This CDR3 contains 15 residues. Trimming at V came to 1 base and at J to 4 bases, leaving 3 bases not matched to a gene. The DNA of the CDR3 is TGTGCCAGCAGTTTATATCCTAGCGGGGCAGATACGCAGTATTTT. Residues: CASSLYPSGADTQYF.

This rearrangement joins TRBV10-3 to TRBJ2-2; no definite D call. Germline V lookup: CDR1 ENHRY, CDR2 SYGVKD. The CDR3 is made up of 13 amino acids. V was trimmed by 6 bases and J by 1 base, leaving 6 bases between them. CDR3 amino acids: CAIRAMNTGELFF. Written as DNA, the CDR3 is TGTGCCATCAGGGCAATGAACACCGGGGAGCTGTTTTTT.